The entry below gives a single T cell receptor (beta chain) sequence along with its context. The CDR3 is made up of 15 amino acids. V lost 9 bases to trimming and J lost 8 bases; unmatched junction nucleotides: 14. Looked up from germline, CDR1 is LNHDA and CDR2 is SQIVND (reference sequence). Sequencing used immunoSEQ multiplex PCR; TCRdb keeps in-frame clones, though not all of them. Of some 90,000 clones in the sample, 89% were seen once. This sample stems from a study of blood T cell repertoires in COVID-19. The specimen was peripheral blood. The sequence came from a woman aged 80 or over with active COVID-19. V gene TRBV19 combines with J gene TRBJ2-1; 9 bases map to TRBD2. The CDR3 DNA reads TGTGCCAGCCGAAGGCTAGCGGGACGCTGGGATGAGCAGTTCTTC. It translates to CASRRLAGRWDEQFF.